Listed below are T cell receptor beta chains from one sample, sequenced in a study of molecular identifiers for immune sequencing clone quantification. TCRdb itself ran the PCR reads through MiXCR, one entry per CDR3 protein. The sample holds about 640,000 distinct CDR3 sequences, just under 20% seen once. The sample consisted of naive CD8+ T cells from blood, with Jurkat cell RNA spiked in. Receptors were obtained from a human donor in good health. Some libraries in this study had Jurkat cell RNA spiked in. Each CDR3 is given with its conserved first and last residue. A D gene is named only where the DNA matches it firmly. The size of a clone is reported for some rows only, either as once, few or many, or as a class for expanded clones.

NA	TRBV19	NA	TRBJ2-1	TGTGCCAGTAGTATAGATGCCGTCGGACGGTACAATGAGCAGTTCTTC	CASSIDAVGRYNEQFF
TRBD1	TRBV7-9	many	TRBJ1-5	TGTGCCAGCAGCTTGACTGAGACAGGGGATCAGCCCCAGCATTTT	CASSLTETGDQPQHF
NA	TRBV29-1	many	TRBJ2-7	TGCAGCGTTGGATTGGGCCCTTCCTACGAGCAGTACTTC	CSVGLGPSYEQYF
NA	TRBV11-2	NA	TRBJ2-3	TGTGCCGGCAGCTTAGTGTTCAGCGTCAGCACAGATACGCAGTATTTT	CAGSLVFSVSTDTQYF
NA	TRBV30	NA	TRBJ2-2	TGTGCCTGGAGTGTAACAGGGTTCGGGGAGCTGTTTTTT	CAWSVTGFGELFF
NA	TRBV25-1	many	TRBJ2-7	TGTGCCAGCGGAATATCATCAGGGTACGAGCAGTACTTC	CASGISSGYEQYF
NA	TRBV7-9	few	TRBJ1-1	TGTGCCAGCAGCTTTTCACAGGACGGGAACACTGAAGCTTTCTTT	CASSFSQDGNTEAFF
NA	TRBV27	NA	TRBJ2-1	TGTGCCAGCAGTTCCCCCGAAGGGATTCTAAATGAGCAGTTCTTC	CASSSPEGILNEQFF
NA	TRBV29-1	many	TRBJ2-3	TGCAGCGTTGTGGGACCTGGCACAGATACGCAGTATTTT	CSVVGPGTDTQYF
NA	TRBV19	NA	TRBJ2-5	TGTGCCAGTAGTATAACAAGCAGGGGGGCTGGAGGGACCCAGTACTTC	CASSITSRGAGGTQYF
TRBD2	TRBV11-2	many	TRBJ2-1	TGTGCCAGCAGCTCTAGCGGGAGTGTCGACAATGAGCAGTTCTTC	CASSSSGSVDNEQFF
TRBD2	TRBV27	many	TRBJ2-7	TGTGCCAGCAGTTCCATCGCTCGGACTAGAGGAATTGGAGGGTACGAGCAGTACTTC	CASSSIARTRGIGGYEQYF
NA	TRBV13	many	TRBJ2-3	NA	CASMFFGDTQYF
TRBD2	TRBV7-3	many	TRBJ2-1	TGTGCCAGCAGCCCGAAACTAGCGGGAGCTCACAATGAGCAGTTCTTC	CASSPKLAGAHNEQFF